The source of this TCR beta chain is a study of post-analysis software for immune sequencing data. Background on the study: The cohort encompassed relapsing-remitting, secondary progressive and progressive-relapsing multiple sclerosis disease courses. General study points: Patients carried roughly 5 TRBV segments more frequently than controls did, and TRBV5-6, TRBV5-1 and TRBV20-1 were among them. The normalized Chao1 diversity of multiple sclerosis patients was significantly lower than that of controls. F measure clustering grouped samples strongly by preparation batch.

Prepared libraries of TCR beta cDNA carried unique molecular identifiers. T cells numbering roughly 0.95 to 11 million gave rise to a few hundred thousand cDNA molecules. TCRdb ran MiXCR on the PCR reads and lists one entry per CDR3 protein. Here the sample spans 400,000 to 500,000 distinct CDR3 sequences, more than 30% being singletons. Per germline, CDR1 MGHRA and CDR2 YSYEKL. Trimming left V 3 bases short and J 2 bases short, with 21 bases between. This CDR3 is built from 18 residues. This clonotype has at least ten counts. The antigen is undetermined. This sequence was found in a girl aged 2 to 9 with multiple sclerosis. The V and J genes are TRBV4-1 and TRBJ2-3; D is perhaps TRBD2 (6 bases). Specimen: blood. DNA of the CDR3: TGCGCCAGCAGCCAGACTCCTATTCGGGGGTACTCCACAGATACGCAGTATTTT. Translation: CASSQTPIRGYSTDTQYF.